The rows below give T cell receptor beta chains drawn from one sample of a study of T cells in Graves' hyperthyroidism and ophthalmopathy. TCRdb analysed the multiplex PCR reads with MiXCR anew, one entry per CDR3 protein. The sample consists of under 350,000 distinct CDR3 sequences, more than 10% of them appearing once. Input material: blood. These TCRs come from a woman in her 30s with Graves' hyperthyroidism that later progressed to Graves' ophthalmopathy. Both conserved end residues are part of each CDR3. The order of the fields is clone size, D gene, V gene, J gene, CDR3 DNA, CDR3 protein. A D gene is named only where the DNA matches it firmly. Where a row states a size, it is once, few, many or the class of an expanded clone; other rows omit it.

clone_size: .; d_call: .; v_call: TRBV6-1; j_call: TRBJ2-3; cdr3_nt: TGTGCCAGCAGTCAAGGGGGAGGGCCCTCGGATACGCAGTATTTT; cdr3_aa: CASSQGGGPSDTQYF
clone_size: few; d_call: .; v_call: TRBV19; j_call: TRBJ1-4; cdr3_nt: TGTGCCAGTAGTATTCTCGGGATACGTGAAAAACTGTTTTTT; cdr3_aa: CASSILGIREKLFF
clone_size: many; d_call: .; v_call: TRBV4-1; j_call: TRBJ1-3; cdr3_nt: TGCGCCAGCAGCCGGGGCCTTTGGGACACCATATATTTT; cdr3_aa: CASSRGLWDTIYF
clone_size: few; d_call: TRBD1; v_call: TRBV7-3; j_call: TRBJ2-1; cdr3_nt: TGTGCCACTAGCCCCCGACCCGGGACAGTCTGGCCGTGTCTCGAGCAGTTCTTC; cdr3_aa: CATSPRPGTVWPCLEQFF
clone_size: many; d_call: .; v_call: TRBV6-2/TRBV6-3; j_call: TRBJ1-1; cdr3_nt: TGTGCCAGCAGTTACACCGACGGGCTGAACACTGAAGCTTTCTTT; cdr3_aa: CASSYTDGLNTEAFF
clone_size: many; d_call: TRBD2; v_call: TRBV3-1; j_call: TRBJ2-4; cdr3_nt: TGTGCCAGCAGCCTCCCCATGGTAGCGGGACTAGCCAAAAACATTCAGTACTTC; cdr3_aa: CASSLPMVAGLAKNIQYF
clone_size: .; d_call: .; v_call: TRBV20-1; j_call: TRBJ1-2; cdr3_nt: TGCAGTGCCTCCAAGGTGGGGGAGGGATTTTTCTATGGCTACACCTTC; cdr3_aa: CSASKVGEGFFYGYTF
clone_size: many; d_call: .; v_call: TRBV7-2; j_call: TRBJ2-3; cdr3_nt: TGTGCCAGCAGCACCCAGTTCACAGATACGCAGTATTTT; cdr3_aa: CASSTQFTDTQYF
clone_size: many; d_call: .; v_call: TRBV18; j_call: TRBJ1-1; cdr3_nt: TGTGCCAGCTCACCTCGACAGCAGAACACTGAAGCTTTCTTT; cdr3_aa: CASSPRQQNTEAFF
clone_size: many; d_call: .; v_call: TRBV27; j_call: TRBJ2-1; cdr3_nt: TGTGCCAGCAAATGGGGACCAGCCTACAATGAGCAGTTCTTC; cdr3_aa: CASKWGPAYNEQFF
clone_size: .; d_call: TRBD2; v_call: TRBV4-2; j_call: TRBJ2-1; cdr3_nt: TGTGCCAGCAGCCGAGATGGGACTAGCGGGGGGGCCTACAATGAGCAGTTCTTC; cdr3_aa: CASSRDGTSGGAYNEQFF
clone_size: many; d_call: .; v_call: TRBV12-3/TRBV12-4; j_call: TRBJ2-5; cdr3_nt: TGTGCCAGCAGTCTTCATCCGGGACACCAAGAGACCCAGTACTTC; cdr3_aa: CASSLHPGHQETQYF
clone_size: many; d_call: TRBD1; v_call: TRBV10-3; j_call: TRBJ2-7; cdr3_nt: TGTGCCATCAACATACAGGGGGCAGGATCCGAGCAGTACTTC; cdr3_aa: CAINIQGAGSEQYF
clone_size: few; d_call: .; v_call: TRBV2; j_call: TRBJ2-3; cdr3_nt: TGTGCCAGCATGAGTGCGCTGGTGGATACGCAGTATTTT; cdr3_aa: CASMSALVDTQYF
clone_size: .; d_call: TRBD2; v_call: TRBV7-2; j_call: TRBJ2-3; cdr3_nt: TGTGCCACTCGACTAGCGGGAGGGCGAGCGGATACGCAGTATTTT; cdr3_aa: CATRLAGGRADTQYF
clone_size: many; d_call: .; v_call: TRBV12-3/TRBV12-4; j_call: TRBJ2-2; cdr3_nt: TGTGCCAGCAGTCGCCGTAGGGTGGGCACCGGGGAGCTGTTTTTT; cdr3_aa: CASSRRRVGTGELFF
clone_size: .; d_call: TRBD1; v_call: TRBV11-2; j_call: TRBJ2-3; cdr3_nt: TGTGCCAGCAGCTTAGTGGGACAGGGTAGGACAGATACGCAGTATTTT; cdr3_aa: CASSLVGQGRTDTQYF
clone_size: many; d_call: TRBD1; v_call: TRBV7-8; j_call: TRBJ1-1; cdr3_nt: TGTGCCAGCAGCTTAGGGGGTAACCGGGACAGGGCCATGAACACTGAAGCTTTCTTT; cdr3_aa: CASSLGGNRDRAMNTEAFF
clone_size: many; d_call: TRBD1; v_call: TRBV5-1; j_call: TRBJ2-3; cdr3_nt: TGCGCCAGCAGCCTGGGACAGAGCACAGATACGCAGTATTTT; cdr3_aa: CASSLGQSTDTQYF
clone_size: many; d_call: .; v_call: TRBV29-1; j_call: TRBJ1-2; cdr3_nt: TGCAGCGTTGGCCCCGGATCCTCTGCGCCCTATGGCTACACCTTC; cdr3_aa: CSVGPGSSAPYGYTF
clone_size: many; d_call: .; v_call: TRBV4-3; j_call: TRBJ2-7; cdr3_nt: TGCGCCAGCAGCATTGGCGGAGACTACGAGCAGTACTTC; cdr3_aa: CASSIGGDYEQYF
clone_size: .; d_call: TRBD1; v_call: TRBV5-6; j_call: TRBJ1-2; cdr3_nt: TGTGCCAGCAGCGGGACAGGGGGCTTAAACTATGGCTACACCTTC; cdr3_aa: CASSGTGGLNYGYTF
clone_size: once; d_call: .; v_call: TRBV27; j_call: TRBJ2-2; cdr3_nt: TGTGCCAGCACCCCACAGGGTGGGCCGAACACCGGGGAGCTGTTTTTT; cdr3_aa: CASTPQGGPNTGELFF
clone_size: few; d_call: .; v_call: TRBV19; j_call: TRBJ2-2; cdr3_nt: TGTGCCAGTAGTATAGGTCAGGGAAGTGCGGAGCTGTTTTTT; cdr3_aa: CASSIGQGSAELFF
clone_size: many; d_call: .; v_call: TRBV3-1; j_call: TRBJ1-5; cdr3_nt: TGTGCCAGCAGCCGAAGTAATCAGCCCCAGCATTTT; cdr3_aa: CASSRSNQPQHF
clone_size: many; d_call: .; v_call: TRBV6-2/TRBV6-3; j_call: TRBJ1-1; cdr3_nt: TGTGCCAGCAGTTACTTGGGGGGCACTGAAGCTTTCTTT; cdr3_aa: CASSYLGGTEAFF
clone_size: .; d_call: .; v_call: TRBV5-4; j_call: TRBJ2-1; cdr3_nt: TGTGCCAGCAGCCCTCAGTGGAATGAGCAGTTCTTC; cdr3_aa: CASSPQWNEQFF
clone_size: .; d_call: .; v_call: TRBV27; j_call: TRBJ2-7; cdr3_nt: TGTGCCAGCAGTTCAGACCTGAGGCTACACGAGCAGTACTTC; cdr3_aa: CASSSDLRLHEQYF
clone_size: few; d_call: .; v_call: TRBV6-1; j_call: TRBJ1-1; cdr3_nt: TGTGCCAGCAGGGACACAGGAGGACAGAACACTGAAGCTTTCTTT; cdr3_aa: CASRDTGGQNTEAFF
clone_size: many; d_call: .; v_call: TRBV5-1; j_call: TRBJ2-1; cdr3_nt: TGCGCCAGCAGCTTGGTTTTTTGGGGACTCTCCACGAGGGGGTCCTACAATGAGCAGTTCTTC; cdr3_aa: CASSLVFWGLSTRGSYNEQFF
clone_size: many; d_call: .; v_call: TRBV28; j_call: TRBJ2-1; cdr3_nt: TGTGCCAGCAGTTTTCTCTACAATGAGCAGTTCTTC; cdr3_aa: CASSFLYNEQFF
clone_size: .; d_call: .; v_call: TRBV19; j_call: TRBJ1-5; cdr3_nt: TGTGCCAGTAGAATACTGGGGGAACAGCCCCAGCATTTT; cdr3_aa: CASRILGEQPQHF
clone_size: many; d_call: .; v_call: TRBV9; j_call: TRBJ2-5; cdr3_nt: TGTGCCAGCAGCGCGGGACGTCAACAGGTGGAGACCCAGTACTTC; cdr3_aa: CASSAGRQQVETQYF
clone_size: many; d_call: TRBD2; v_call: TRBV11-2; j_call: TRBJ2-7; cdr3_nt: TGTGCCAGCAGTACATTGGCTAGCGGGAGGAGGGACTCCTACGAGCAGTACTTC; cdr3_aa: CASSTLASGRRDSYEQYF
clone_size: .; d_call: TRBD2; v_call: TRBV3-1; j_call: TRBJ2-5; cdr3_nt: TGTGCCAGCAGCCCCCCAACTAGCGGGAGTGAGACCCAGTACTTC; cdr3_aa: CASSPPTSGSETQYF
clone_size: .; d_call: .; v_call: TRBV19; j_call: TRBJ1-3; cdr3_nt: TGTGCCAGTAGTACCGGGACTGCAGGAAACACCATATATTTT; cdr3_aa: CASSTGTAGNTIYF
clone_size: .; d_call: .; v_call: TRBV19; j_call: TRBJ1-1; cdr3_nt: TGTGCCAGTAGTATACTTCGGCAGTCAGGGGCGGGGAACACTGAAGCTTTCTTT; cdr3_aa: CASSILRQSGAGNTEAFF
clone_size: .; d_call: .; v_call: TRBV4-1; j_call: TRBJ1-4; cdr3_nt: TGCGCCAGCAGCCGGGACGACTGGGTGGGTGAAAAACTGTTTTTT; cdr3_aa: CASSRDDWVGEKLFF
clone_size: .; d_call: TRBD1; v_call: TRBV6-1; j_call: TRBJ1-4; cdr3_nt: TGTGCCAGCAGTGAAGAGGCCGCGACAGGGGGAAGCTATGAAAAACTGTTTTTT; cdr3_aa: CASSEEAATGGSYEKLFF
clone_size: .; d_call: TRBD1; v_call: TRBV6-1; j_call: TRBJ1-1; cdr3_nt: TGTGCCAGCAGCCACCTGGACAGGGGAACCACTGAAGCTTTCTTT; cdr3_aa: CASSHLDRGTTEAFF
clone_size: .; d_call: .; v_call: TRBV4-3; j_call: TRBJ2-7; cdr3_nt: TGCGCCAGCAGCCGGGGACTGGAGGACGAGCAGTACTTC; cdr3_aa: CASSRGLEDEQYF
clone_size: many; d_call: .; v_call: TRBV28; j_call: TRBJ2-1; cdr3_nt: TGTGCCAGCAGCAACTACAATGAGCAGTTCTTC; cdr3_aa: CASSNYNEQFF
clone_size: .; d_call: .; v_call: TRBV5-4; j_call: TRBJ2-1; cdr3_nt: TGTGCCAGCAGCTTGCAGAACGGGATGGAGCAGTTCTTC; cdr3_aa: CASSLQNGMEQFF